The 13 T cell receptor beta chains reported below all come from one sample, sequenced in a study of blood T cell repertoires in COVID-19. Some clones are missing from TCRdb's copy, which holds only in-frame ones; the method was immunoSEQ multiplex PCR. The sample records more than 200,000 clones, around four fifths being singletons. Sequencing was done on a sample of peripheral blood. All receptors derive from a woman aged 80 or over with COVID-19, enrolled during active disease.

The chain links TRBV27 to TRBJ2-1; D is unresolved. This CDR3 is built from 13 residues. The germline V and J ends were trimmed by 5 bases and 7 bases, with 12 bases remaining between them. Germline-derived CDR1 and CDR2 are MNHEY and SMNVEV (reference sequence). The CDR3 protein is CASSPNIANEQFF. The CDR3 DNA is TGTGCCAGCAGTCCCAACATAGCTAATGAGCAGTTCTTC.

This clone was counted only a few times. The rearrangement links TRBV29-1 to TRBJ2-3; 9 bases are shared with TRBD1. The CDR3 loop spans 16 amino acids. Germline CDR1 and CDR2: SQVTM and ANQGSEA. J lost 1 base, V lost 6 bases, and 11 bases had no gene match. CDR3 in amino acids: CSVAGGTGLGTDTQYF. The CDR3 DNA reads as TGCAGCGTCGCCGGGGGGACAGGGTTGGGCACAGATACGCAGTATTTT.

The V call is TRBV24-1, the J call TRBJ2-2; possibly TRBD2 for D (6 bases). The CDR3 is 15 amino acids. Germline V CDR1 and CDR2: KGHDR, SFDVKD. The V end was cut by 4 bases, the J end by 6 bases, with 14 bases between. The CDR3 protein is CATSEEGLVSGELFF. The CDR3 bases are TGTGCCACCAGTGAGGAGGGCTTAGTGTCCGGGGAGCTGTTTTTT.

This chain connects TRBV3-1 (or the pseudogene TRBV3-2) to TRBJ1-6, with D uncertain. From germline, CDR1 is LGHDT and CDR2 YNNKEL (reference sequence). The V and J ends lost 1 base and 6 bases respectively, with 10 bases between them. The CDR3 length is 15 residues. The CDR3 DNA follows: TGTGCCAGCAGCCAAGGAGGGATCCTTAATTCACCCCTCCACTTT. Its protein product is CASSQGGILNSPLHF.

CDR3 residues: CASSQIGQGANVLTF. CDR3 nucleotide sequence: TGTGCCAGCAGCCAAATAGGACAGGGCGCCAACGTCCTGACTTTC. The rearrangement uses TRBV14 and TRBJ2-6; 8 bases agree with TRBD1. V was pared by 2 bases and J by 7 bases, with 4 bases of the junction left unmatched. CDR3 length: 15 residues. CDR1 is SGHDN and CDR2 is FVKESK in the germline V gene.

The rearrangement uses TRBV24-1 and TRBJ2-3, with D hard to call. The CDR3 totals 13 residues. Trimming removed 4 bases from V and 0 bases from J, with 4 bases in between. Germline loops: CDR1 KGHDR, CDR2 SFDVKD. The CDR3 DNA reads TGTGCCACCAGTGAAACAAGCACAGATACGCAGTATTTT. It yields the protein CATSETSTDTQYF.

The chain is built from TRBV7-9 and TRBJ1-1; 7 nucleotides align to TRBD1. This CDR3 region has 17 residues. CDR1 is SEHNR, CDR2 FQNEAQ, per germline (reference sequence). Trimming took 3 bases from V and 4 from J; bases not matched to a gene: 14. CDR3 nucleotide sequence: TGTGCCAGCAGCTTCGCCCTTGTCTCAGACAGGGTCACTGAAGCTTTCTTT. It encodes CASSFALVSDRVTEAFF.

In this sample, this clone turned up once. This sequence joins TRBV7-9 and TRBJ1-4, with 7 bases aligning to TRBD1. The CDR3 has 15 residues. Germline loops: CDR1 SEHNR, CDR2 FQNEAQ (reference sequence). The V and J ends lost 5 bases and 2 bases, in that order; junction bases with no gene match: 5. As DNA, the CDR3 is TGTGCCAGCAGCCGCCCGACAGGGACTAATGAAAAACTGTTTTTT. Its translation: CASSRPTGTNEKLFF. The full variable domain, its missing parts supplied by reference TRBV7-9 and TRBJ1-4, is DTGVSQNPRHKITKRGQNVTFRCDPISEHNRLYWYRQTLGQGPEFLTYFQNEAQLEKSRLLSDRFSAERPKGSFSTLEIQRTEQGDSAMYLCASSRPTGTNEKLFFGSGTQLSVL.

This clone was recorded only once. The chain combines TRBV28 with TRBJ2-4; 8 bases map to TRBD1. The V gene end was trimmed by 1 base and the J gene end by 7 bases; junction bases not matched to a gene: 6. The CDR3 is 15 residues long. Looked up from germline, CDR1 is MDHEN and CDR2 is SYDVKM. This CDR3 is CASSLSGQGGNIQYF. The CDR3 DNA follows: TGTGCCAGCAGTTTATCCGGACAGGGTGGGAACATTCAGTACTTC.

The chain is built from TRBV7-6 and TRBJ2-1, with 11 nucleotides matching TRBD2. Germline CDR1 SGHVS, CDR2 FNYEAQ. The V gene end was trimmed by 3 bases and the J gene end by 6 bases; junction bases not matched to a gene: 13. This CDR3 has 18 amino acids. The CDR3 region has the DNA TGTGCCAGCAGCTTCCGCCGCATCCTAGCGGGGGGAGGCAATGAGCAGTTCTTC. It specifies CASSFRRILAGGGNEQFF.

The CDR3 spells CASRPQTSTGELFF. In DNA form, the CDR3 reads TGTGCCAGCAGACCCCAAACTAGCACCGGGGAGCTGTTTTTT. V gene TRBV2 combines with J gene TRBJ2-2; a possible D gene is TRBD2 (5 bases). The CDR3 spans 14 residues. Germline loops: CDR1 SNHLY, CDR2 FYNNEI. The ends were cut back, 6 bases at V and 4 bases at J, with 12 bases in the middle. The full variable domain, with the rest looked up from reference TRBV2 and TRBJ2-2, is EPEVTQTPSHQVTQMGQEVILRCVPISNHLYFYWYRQILGQKVEFLVSFYNNEISEKSEIFDDQFSVERPDGSNFTLKIRSTKLEDSAMYFCASRPQTSTGELFFGEGSRLTVL.

The chain carries TRBV3-1 (or the pseudogene TRBV3-2) and TRBJ2-3; D is possibly TRBD2 (5 bases). Germline V gives CDR1 LGHDT, CDR2 YNNKEL (reference sequence). The CDR3 extends over 12 amino acids. V was pared by 3 bases and J by 8 bases, with 9 bases between. CDR3 protein: CASSHLGGTQYF. DNA of the CDR3: TGTGCCAGCAGCCATTTAGGAGGTACGCAGTATTTT.

The chain has TRBV7-9 and TRBJ2-3, with 12 bases aligning to TRBD2. After removal of 4 bases from V and 9 bases from J, the junction contained 5 bases not matched to a gene. The CDR3 runs to 14 residues. Germline CDR1 and CDR2: SEHNR and FQNEAQ (reference sequence). The CDR3 bases are TGTGCCAGCAGCTGGACTAGCGGGGCTACGACGCAGTATTTT. Its protein is CASSWTSGATTQYF. The variable domain in full, completed from reference TRBV7-9 and TRBJ2-3, reads DTGVSQNPRHKITKRGQNVTFRCDPISEHNRLYWYRQTLGQGPEFLTYFQNEAQLEKSRLLSDRFSAERPKGSFSTLEIQRTEQGDSAMYLCASSWTSGATTQYFGPGTRLTVL.